This T cell receptor beta chain was recorded in a study of regulatory dendritic cells for organ transplantation. Broader study findings: Naive T cells showed high diversity, memory cells less, memory CD8+ least.

This table comes from immunoSEQ multiplex PCR, and its TCRdb copy is limited to in-frame clones, with some not included. This sample has about 20,000 clones, with about 70% found just once. CDR1 is LGHNA, CDR2 YSLEER, per germline. The CDR3 has 16 amino acids. The ends were cut back, 0 bases at V and 2 bases at J, with 11 bases in the middle. Comments on this clone: What it binds is unknown.

The specimen was memory CD4+ T cells from blood. Subset in this sample: CD45RO+ memory T cells. This rearrangement joins TRBV4-3 to TRBJ1-3, with D maybe TRBD1 (6 bases). The source of this sequence is a human donor in good health. CDR3 sequence reads: CASSQDRPGAGNTIYF. CDR3 nucleotide sequence: TGCGCCAGCAGCCAAGATAGGCCAGGGGCTGGAAACACCATATATTTT.